These 4 T cell receptor beta chains were all obtained from the same sample, sequenced in a study of blood T cell repertoires in COVID-19. Libraries were prepared by immunoSEQ multiplex PCR; TCRdb keeps only in-frame clonotypes and omits some of them. Among over 250,000 clones listed, about nine tenths were seen once. Sequenced material: peripheral blood. These receptors came from a man aged 50-60 years with acute or convalescent COVID-19.

V and J are TRBV24-1 and TRBJ2-7, with 9 bases that match TRBD2. Trimming removed 4 bases from V and 4 bases from J; junction bases left unmatched: 1. This CDR3 has 13 amino acids. Germline CDR1 reads KGHDR; CDR2 reads SFDVKD. CDR3 in amino acids: CATSERGGYEQYF. Here the CDR3 DNA reads TGTGCCACCAGTGAGCGGGGGGGGTACGAGCAGTACTTC.

V and J are TRBV6-5 and TRBJ1-5; D is possibly TRBD1 (6 bases). This CDR3 is built from 13 residues. CDR1 and CDR2 from the germline V gene are MNHEY and SVGAGI. The germline V and J ends were trimmed by 8 bases and 7 bases, with 15 bases remaining between them. In DNA form, the CDR3 reads TGTGCCAGCTTCACAGGGAATAGACAGCCCCAGCATTTT. Translated: CASFTGNRQPQHF.

The genes are TRBV7-9 and TRBJ1-1; D might be TRBD1 (6 bases). The germline CDR1 and CDR2 sequences are SEHNR and FQNEAQ (reference sequence). Trimming removed 5 bases from V and 6 bases from J, with 10 bases in between. CDR3 length equals 12 residues. The DNA of the CDR3 is TGTGCCAGCAGCCCTGGGACATCTGAAGCTTTCTTT. It specifies CASSPGTSEAFF.

The genes are TRBV7-2 and TRBJ2-7, with D uncertain. Per the germline V gene, CDR1 is SGHTA and CDR2 is FQGNSA. The V end lost 5 bases, the J end lost 0 bases, and 14 bases lay between the germline ends. The CDR3 is 15 amino acids. CDR3 protein: CASSPPSGGSYEQYF. In DNA form, the CDR3 reads TGTGCCAGCAGCCCACCTAGTGGCGGCTCCTACGAGCAGTACTTC. The entire variable domain, with the rest obtained from reference TRBV7-2 and TRBJ2-7, is as follows: GAGVSQSPSNKVTEKGKDVELRCDPISGHTALYWYRQSLGQGLEFLIYFQGNSAPDKSGLPSDRFSAERTGGSVSTLTIQRTQQEDSAVYLCASSPPSGGSYEQYFGPGTRLTVT.